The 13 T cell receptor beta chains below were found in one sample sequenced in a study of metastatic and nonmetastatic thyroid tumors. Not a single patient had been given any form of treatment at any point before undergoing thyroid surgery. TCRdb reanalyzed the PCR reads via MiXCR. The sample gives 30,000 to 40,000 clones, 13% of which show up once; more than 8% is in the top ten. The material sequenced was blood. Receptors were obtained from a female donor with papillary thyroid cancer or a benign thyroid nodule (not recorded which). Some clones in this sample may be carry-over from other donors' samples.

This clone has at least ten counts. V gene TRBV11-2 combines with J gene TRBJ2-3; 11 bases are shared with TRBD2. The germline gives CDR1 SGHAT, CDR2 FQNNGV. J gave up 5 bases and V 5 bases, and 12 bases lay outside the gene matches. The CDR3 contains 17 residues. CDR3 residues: CASSLSGSSGRVDTQYF. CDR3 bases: TGTGCCAGCAGCCTGTCGGGTAGTAGCGGGAGGGTAGATACGCAGTATTTT.

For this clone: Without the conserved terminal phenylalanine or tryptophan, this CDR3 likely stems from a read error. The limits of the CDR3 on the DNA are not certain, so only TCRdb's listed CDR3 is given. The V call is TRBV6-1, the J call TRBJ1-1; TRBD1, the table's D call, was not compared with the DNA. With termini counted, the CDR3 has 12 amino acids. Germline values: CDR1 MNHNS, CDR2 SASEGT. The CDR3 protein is CASSPQGGEAFI.

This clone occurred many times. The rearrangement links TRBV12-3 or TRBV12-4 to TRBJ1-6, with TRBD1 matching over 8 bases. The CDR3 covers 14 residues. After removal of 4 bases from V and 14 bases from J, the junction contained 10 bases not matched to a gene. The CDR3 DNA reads TGTGCCAGCAGTTCGACAGGGGCAGAGGGGGCCCTCCACTTT. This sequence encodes CASSSTGAEGALHF.

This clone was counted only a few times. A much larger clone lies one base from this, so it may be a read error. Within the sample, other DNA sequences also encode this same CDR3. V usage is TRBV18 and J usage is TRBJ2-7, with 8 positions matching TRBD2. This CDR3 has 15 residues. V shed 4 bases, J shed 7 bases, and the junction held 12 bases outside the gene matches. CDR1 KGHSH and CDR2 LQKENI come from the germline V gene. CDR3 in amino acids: CASSLTSGSLYEQYF. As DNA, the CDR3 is TGTGCCAGCTCACTTACTAGCGGCAGCCTCTATGAGCAGTACTTC.

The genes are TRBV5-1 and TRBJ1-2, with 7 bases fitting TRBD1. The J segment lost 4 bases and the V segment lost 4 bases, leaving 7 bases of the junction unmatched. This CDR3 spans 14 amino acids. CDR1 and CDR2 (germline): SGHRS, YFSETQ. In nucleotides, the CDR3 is TGCGCCAGCAGCCAGGAGGGGGCGGGCTATGGCTACACCTTC. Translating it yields CASSQEGAGYGYTF.

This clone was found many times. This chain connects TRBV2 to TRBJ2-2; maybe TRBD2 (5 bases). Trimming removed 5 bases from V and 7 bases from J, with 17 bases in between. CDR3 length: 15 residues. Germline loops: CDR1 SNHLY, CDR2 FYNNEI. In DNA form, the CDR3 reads TGTGCCAGCAGTTCCCCGGGGAATAGGGTCGGGGAGCTGTTTTTT. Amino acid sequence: CASSSPGNRVGELFF.

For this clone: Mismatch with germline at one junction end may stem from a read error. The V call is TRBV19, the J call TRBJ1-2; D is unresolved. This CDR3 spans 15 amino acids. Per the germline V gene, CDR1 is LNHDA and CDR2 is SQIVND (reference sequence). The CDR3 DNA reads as TGTGCCAGTAGTCCCACCGGAACAAGTTTGATCGGCTACACGTTC. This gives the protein CASSPTGTSLIGYTF. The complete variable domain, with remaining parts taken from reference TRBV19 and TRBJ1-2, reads DGGITQSPKYLFRKEGQNVTLSCEQNLNHDAMYWYRQDPGQGLRLIYYSQIVNDFQKGDIAEGYSVSREKKESFPLTVTSAQKNPTAFYLCASSPTGTSLIGYTFGSGTRLTVV.

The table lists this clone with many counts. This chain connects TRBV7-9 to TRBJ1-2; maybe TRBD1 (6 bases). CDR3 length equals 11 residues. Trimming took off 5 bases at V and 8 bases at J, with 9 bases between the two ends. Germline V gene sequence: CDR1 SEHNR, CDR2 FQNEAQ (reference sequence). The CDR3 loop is CASSEGGGYTF. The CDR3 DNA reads TGTGCCAGCAGCGAGGGGGGAGGCTACACCTTC.

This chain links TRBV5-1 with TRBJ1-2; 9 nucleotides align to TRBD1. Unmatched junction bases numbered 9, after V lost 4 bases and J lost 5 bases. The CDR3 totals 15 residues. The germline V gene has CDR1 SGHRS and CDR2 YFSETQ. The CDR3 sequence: CASSPLTGGAYGYTF. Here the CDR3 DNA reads TGCGCCAGCAGCCCTCTGACAGGGGGGGCTTATGGCTACACCTTC. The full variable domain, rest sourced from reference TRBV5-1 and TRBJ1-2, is KAGVTQTPRYLIKTRGQQVTLSCSPISGHRSVSWYQQTPGQGLQFLFEYFSETQRNKGNFPGRFSGRQFSNSRSEMNVSTLELGDSALYLCASSPLTGGAYGYTFGSGTRLTVV.

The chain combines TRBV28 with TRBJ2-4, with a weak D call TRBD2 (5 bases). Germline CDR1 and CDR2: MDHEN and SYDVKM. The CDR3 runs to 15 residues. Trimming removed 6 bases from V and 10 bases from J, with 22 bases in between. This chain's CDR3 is CASSTTGLPDGIQYF. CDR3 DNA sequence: TGTGCCAGCAGCACTACCGGACTCCCTGACGGGATTCAGTACTTC. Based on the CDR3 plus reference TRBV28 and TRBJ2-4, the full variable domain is DVKVTQSSRYLVKRTGEKVFLECVQDMDHENMFWYRQDPGLGLRLIYFSYDVKMKEKGDIPEGYSVSREKKERFSLILESASTNQTSMYLCASSTTGLPDGIQYFGAGTRLSVL.

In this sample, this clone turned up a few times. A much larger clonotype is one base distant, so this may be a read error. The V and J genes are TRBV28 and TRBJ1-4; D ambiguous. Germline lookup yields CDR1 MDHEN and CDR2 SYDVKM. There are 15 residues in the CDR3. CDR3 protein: CASSEPGTLSEKLLF. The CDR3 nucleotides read TGTGCCAGCAGTGAACCGGGTACCCTATCTGAAAAACTGCTTTTT.

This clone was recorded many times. The CDR3 region has the DNA TGCGCCAGCAGCTTAGACTCGACCTATAGCAATCAGCCCCAGCATTTT. As protein: CASSLDSTYSNQPQHF. The gene calls are TRBV5-1 and TRBJ1-5; D is unresolved. In germline, CDR1 is SGHRS, CDR2 YFSETQ. The CDR3 has 16 residues. With 2 bases removed from V and 0 bases from J, the gap between germline ends came to 12 bases.

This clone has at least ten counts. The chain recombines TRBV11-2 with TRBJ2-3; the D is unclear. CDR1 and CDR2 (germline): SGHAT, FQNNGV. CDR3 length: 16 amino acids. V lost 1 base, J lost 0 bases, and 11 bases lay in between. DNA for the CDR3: TGTGCCAGCAGCTTAGGAGGCCCACTTAGCACAGATACGCAGTATTTT. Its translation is CASSLGGPLSTDTQYF.